Given below is one TCR beta chain in context. The CDR3 is made up of 17 amino acids. Trimming took 2 bases from V and 0 from J, leaving 17 bases between them. Germline V gene data show CDR1 as SGHTS and CDR2 as YDEGEE. The PCR was carried out with 60 Vbeta primers and 13 Jbeta primers. The table came from immunoSEQ multiplex PCR; TCRdb's copy has only in-frame clones and leaves some out. The sample consists of approximately 150,000 clones, approximately 71% of them appearing once. This sample stems from a study of cytomegalovirus exposure and HLA in healthy donors. The clonotype comes from a man aged 50-60 years in good health and CMV-seronegative. Input material: PBMCs. V is TRBV5-8 and J is TRBJ1-1, with D possibly matching TRBD1 (5 bases). The CDR3 DNA is TGTGCCAGCAGCTTTAACAGGAGGGGATCTATGAACACTGAAGCTTTCTTT. Amino acid sequence: CASSFNRRGSMNTEAFF.